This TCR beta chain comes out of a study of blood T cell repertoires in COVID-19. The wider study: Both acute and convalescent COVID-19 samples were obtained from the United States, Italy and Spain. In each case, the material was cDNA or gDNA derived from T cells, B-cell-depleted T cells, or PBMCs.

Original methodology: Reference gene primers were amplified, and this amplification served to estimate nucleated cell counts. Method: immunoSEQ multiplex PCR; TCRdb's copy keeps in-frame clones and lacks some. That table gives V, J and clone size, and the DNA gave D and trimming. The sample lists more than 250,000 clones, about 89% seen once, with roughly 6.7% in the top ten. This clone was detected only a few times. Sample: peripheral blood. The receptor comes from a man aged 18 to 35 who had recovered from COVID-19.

CDR3 amino acids: CASSYEPSNTGELFF. The CDR3 coding sequence is TGTGCCAGCAGTTATGAACCGAGCAACACCGGGGAGCTGTTTTTT. The rearrangement uses TRBV11-3 and TRBJ2-2, with D unresolved. This CDR3 region has 15 residues. The V gene's germline CDR1 is SGHNT and CDR2 YENEEA. The V gene lost 6 bases and the J gene lost 2 bases, with 13 bases spanning the gap.